These 27 T cell receptor beta chains came from one sample sequenced in a study of T cells in Graves' hyperthyroidism and ophthalmopathy. Authors of the study amplified TCR beta CDR3 regions from RNA transcripts. A set of HTBI primers served as the primers for a first-round RT-PCR of the TCR CDR3. Using its own MiXCR run on the multiplex PCR reads, TCRdb lists one record per CDR3 protein. The sample consists of under 700,000 distinct CDR3 sequences, approximately 15% of them appearing once. Sequences were obtained from blood. The receptors were sampled from a woman aged 18-30 years with Graves' hyperthyroidism.

As concerns this clonotype: A much larger clone sits a single nucleotide away, making a read error possible. The chain carries TRBV28 and TRBJ2-1; D is possibly TRBD2 (5 bases). The CDR3 contains 17 residues. The germline V gene has CDR1 MDHEN and CDR2 SYDVKM. In DNA form, the CDR3 reads TGTGCCGGCAGTTTGTCAAATTGGAGGACCTCCTACAATGAGCAGTTCTTC. Residues: CAGSLSNWRTSYNEQFF. The variable domain in full, completed from reference TRBV28 and TRBJ2-1, reads DVKVTQSSRYLVKRTGEKVFLECVQDMDHENMFWYRQDPGLGLRLIYFSYDVKMKEKGDIPEGYSVSREKKERFSLILESASTNQTSMYLCAGSLSNWRTSYNEQFFGPGTRLTVL.

V gene TRBV4-2 combines with J gene TRBJ2-1; maybe TRBD1 (5 bases). Germline-derived CDR1 and CDR2 are LGHNA and YNFKEQ. V lost 1 base to trimming and J lost 7 bases, with 11 bases between them. There are 14 residues in the CDR3. The CDR3 nucleotides are TGTGCCAGCAGCCAAGGGGCAGGGTCGAATGAGCAGTTCTTC. Its translation: CASSQGAGSNEQFF.

The gene calls are TRBV7-2 and TRBJ2-3; TRBD2 agrees at 7 bases. Germline values: CDR1 SGHTA, CDR2 FQGNSA. V lost 4 bases, J lost 8 bases, and 3 bases stayed unmatched. This CDR3 has 12 residues. The CDR3 region has the DNA TGTGCCAGCAGCTCGTCTAGCGGTACGCAGTATTTT. Residues: CASSSSSGTQYF.

This clonotype was seen ten or more times. This chain joins TRBV11-2 and TRBJ1-1; D perhaps matches TRBD1 (5 bases). This CDR3 comprises 13 residues. V lost 4 bases and J lost 11, with 17 bases in between. Germline V gene lookup returns CDR1 SGHAT and CDR2 FQNNGV. CDR3 loop: CASSWETRDSAFF. The CDR3 region has the DNA TGTGCCAGCAGCTGGGAAACACGGGACTCGGCTTTCTTT. Looking up the rest from reference TRBV11-2 and TRBJ1-1 gives the full variable domain: EAGVAQSPRYKIIEKRQSVAFWCNPISGHATLYWYQQILGQGPKLLIQFQNNGVVDDSQLPKDRFSAERLKGVDSTLKIQPAKLEDSAVYLCASSWETRDSAFFGQGTRLTVV.

There are a few counts of this clonotype. The V and J genes are TRBV7-2 and TRBJ2-1; the match to TRBD2 covers 11 bases. The length of the CDR3 is 16 residues. V was pared by 1 base and J by 8 bases, with 7 bases of the junction left unmatched. Germline assignment: CDR1 SGHTA and CDR2 FQGNSA. The DNA for the CDR3 is TGTGCCAGCAGCTTAGTAGCGGGGGGGGGGGTGGATGAGCAGTTCTTC. This sequence encodes CASSLVAGGGVDEQFF.

The table lists this clonotype with a few counts. One end of the junction is discordant with germline, which a read error may explain. The genes are TRBV20-1 and TRBJ2-1; TRBD2 matches 9 bases. Germline V gene data show CDR1 as DFQATT and CDR2 as SNEGSKA (reference sequence). This CDR3 contains 15 residues. CDR3 coding DNA: TGCAGTGCTAGAGATTTAGCGGGGGAAACCAATGAGCAGCTCTTC. Encoded protein: CSARDLAGETNEQLF.

In this sample, this clonotype turned up many times. CDR3 region: CSARRPGSIEAFF. The CDR3 region has the DNA TGCAGTGCTAGACGCCCGGGGAGCATTGAAGCTTTCTTT. The chain combines TRBV20-1 with TRBJ1-1; no firm D call. Trimming left V 2 bases short and J 7 bases short, with 14 bases between. Germline assignment: CDR1 DFQATT and CDR2 SNEGSKA (reference sequence). This CDR3 is 13 amino acids long.

This clonotype was seen more than once but under ten times. The V call is TRBV6-2 or TRBV6-3, the J call TRBJ2-1; 7 nucleotides line up with TRBD1. The V and J ends lost 4 bases and 6 bases, in that order; junction bases with no gene match: 6. Germline assignment: CDR1 MNHEY and CDR2 SVGEGT. The CDR3 is 14 amino acids. As DNA, the CDR3 is TGTGCCAGCAGTTCAGCGGACAGGCTCAATGAGCAGTTCTTC. Protein sequence: CASSSADRLNEQFF.

To note about this clonotype: With a much larger clone just one base away, this may be a read error. The V and J genes are TRBV20-1 and TRBJ2-7, with TRBD2 matching 7 bases. CDR1 DFQATT and CDR2 SNEGSKA come from the germline V gene (reference sequence). The CDR3 loop spans 12 amino acids. This CDR3 is CSAGGLSYGQYF. Written as DNA, the CDR3 is TGCAGTGCCGGGGGGTTATCCTACGGGCAGTACTTC.

This clonotype was counted ten times or more. The gene calls are TRBV2 and TRBJ1-4; D might be TRBD1 (6 bases). CDR3 length: 15 residues. Per the germline V gene, CDR1 is SNHLY and CDR2 is FYNNEI. V was trimmed by 6 bases and J by 0 bases, leaving 11 bases between them. The CDR3 DNA reads as TGTGCCAGCAGAGTCGGACAGTCAACTAATGAAAAACTGTTTTTT. This codes for CASRVGQSTNEKLFF. Drawing the rest from reference TRBV2 and TRBJ1-4, the complete variable domain is EPEVTQTPSHQVTQMGQEVILRCVPISNHLYFYWYRQILGQKVEFLVSFYNNEISEKSEIFDDQFSVERPDGSNFTLKIRSTKLEDSAMYFCASRVGQSTNEKLFFGSGTQLSVL.

This clonotype was counted many times. This chain uses TRBV6-2 or TRBV6-3 with TRBJ2-1; 10 bases agree with TRBD2. CDR3 length: 16 residues. Germline lookup yields CDR1 MNHEY and CDR2 SVGEGT. V shed 6 bases, J shed 9 bases, and the junction held 14 bases outside the gene matches. CDR3 protein: CASSQPQAGGLAEQFF. The CDR3, as DNA: TGTGCCAGCAGCCAGCCCCAAGCGGGAGGGCTCGCTGAGCAGTTCTTC.

This clonotype showed up many times. This rearrangement joins TRBV7-6 to TRBJ2-5, with D tentatively TRBD2 (5 bases). Germline-derived CDR1 and CDR2 are SGHVS and FNYEAQ. This CDR3 is 14 amino acids long. V was pared by 1 base and J by 3 bases, with 9 bases between. CDR3 sequence (DNA): TGTGCCAGCAGCTTAGGAGCCGGGAAAGAGACCCAGTACTTC. Translating it yields CASSLGAGKETQYF. The full variable domain, its missing parts supplied by reference TRBV7-6 and TRBJ2-5, is GAGVSQSPRYKVTKRGQDVALRCDPISGHVSLYWYRQALGQGPEFLTYFNYEAQQDKSGLPNDRFSAERPEGSISTLTIQRTEQRDSAMYRCASSLGAGKETQYFGPGTRLLVL.

This rearrangement joins TRBV18 to TRBJ2-2; a weak D match, TRBD1 (6 bases). The ends were cut back, 2 bases at V and 4 bases at J, with 17 bases in the middle. The germline gives CDR1 KGHSH, CDR2 LQKENI. The CDR3 is 17 amino acids. In DNA form, the CDR3 reads TGTGCCAGCTCACCAGTAGCACGCGTCAGGGGCACCGGGGAGCTGTTTTTT. As protein: CASSPVARVRGTGELFF.

This clonotype was seen a few times. The chain is built from TRBV11-2 and TRBJ2-5, with TRBD2 matching 8 bases. Per germline, CDR1 SGHAT and CDR2 FQNNGV. Unmatched junction bases numbered 7, after V lost 6 bases and J lost 1 base. The CDR3 covers 15 residues. Here the CDR3 reads CASSRAGGRQETQYF. In DNA form, the CDR3 reads TGTGCCAGCAGTCGGGCGGGGGGACGCCAAGAGACCCAGTACTTC.

The chain links TRBV20-1 to TRBJ1-2; no clear D gene. The V and J ends lost 0 bases and 4 bases respectively, with 9 bases between them. CDR1 is DFQATT and CDR2 is SNEGSKA in the germline V gene (reference sequence). This CDR3 has 13 amino acids. Here the CDR3 reads CSARETETYGYTF. The CDR3 DNA sequence: TGCAGTGCTAGAGAAACAGAGACCTATGGCTACACCTTC.

This clonotype was seen a handful of times. This sequence joins TRBV10-3 and TRBJ2-1, with 11 bases identical to TRBD1. The CDR3 consists of 16 residues. The V and J ends lost 3 bases and 5 bases, in that order; junction bases with no gene match: 6. Germline V lookup: CDR1 ENHRY, CDR2 SYGVKD. The CDR3 protein is CAISDVGQGGHNEQFF. CDR3 sequence (DNA): TGTGCCATCAGTGACGTGGGACAGGGGGGCCACAATGAGCAGTTCTTC.

The genes are TRBV6-1 and TRBJ1-6; D perhaps matches TRBD1 (6 bases). Germline V CDR1 and CDR2: MNHNS, SASEGT. Trimming shortened V by 7 bases and J by 7 bases, and 11 bases separated the two germline ends. CDR3 size: 13 residues. CDR3 in amino acids: CASTNGQNSPLHF. The CDR3 coding sequence is TGTGCCAGCACTAATGGACAGAATTCACCCCTCCACTTT.

With respect to this clonotype: A much larger clone differs by one base, so this may be a read error. The rearrangement links TRBV20-1 to TRBJ1-2; a possible D gene is TRBD1 (6 bases). The CDR3 is 16 amino acids. Germline CDR1 DFQATT, CDR2 SNEGSKA (reference sequence). The CDR3, as DNA: TGCAGTACTAGAGACGGTGGACAGATCTCTAACTATGGCTACACCTTC. It translates to CSTRDGGQISNYGYTF.

The chain couples TRBV7-7 to TRBJ2-7, with TRBD1 matching 8 bases. V shed 5 bases, J shed 0 bases, and the junction held 6 bases outside the gene matches. Germline V CDR1 and CDR2: SSHAT, FNYEAQ (reference sequence). This CDR3 region has 15 residues. The CDR3 coding sequence is TGTGCCAGCAGCCGGGGACAGGACAGCTCCTACGAGCAGTACTTC. It yields the protein CASSRGQDSSYEQYF. The whole variable domain, remainder taken from reference TRBV7-7 and TRBJ2-7, is GAGVSQSPRYKVTKRGQDVTLRCDPISSHATLYWYQQALGQGPEFLTYFNYEAQPDKSGLPSDRFSAERPEGSISTLTIQRTEQRDSAMYRCASSRGQDSSYEQYFGPGTRLTVT.

This clonotype was detected ten times or more. Written as DNA, the CDR3 is TGTGCCAGCAGTTTTGGTAGCAGATCTAACTATGGCTACACCTTC. It translates to CASSFGSRSNYGYTF. The gene calls are TRBV28 and TRBJ1-2; D is undetermined. Germline assignment: CDR1 MDHEN and CDR2 SYDVKM. V was cut by 3 bases and J by 0 bases, with 11 bases left in between. CDR3 length: 15 residues.

The table lists this clonotype with many counts. The CDR3 DNA sequence: TGCAGTGCTACACTACGGGGAGAATCCTACAATGAGCAGTTCTTC. Translating gives CSATLRGESYNEQFF. The rearrangement joins TRBV20-1 to TRBJ2-1; D may be TRBD2 (5 bases). Trimming shortened V by 4 bases and J by 1 base, and 14 bases separated the two germline ends. Per germline, CDR1 DFQATT and CDR2 SNEGSKA (reference sequence). This CDR3 contains 15 residues.

The V gene is TRBV5-4, the J gene TRBJ1-2, with D perhaps matching TRBD1 (5 bases). CDR3 length: 14 amino acids. Per the germline V gene, CDR1 is SGHNT and CDR2 is YYREEE (reference sequence). V dropped 2 bases and J dropped 2 bases, with 10 bases sitting between them. The CDR3 spells CASSLPQENYGYTF. Written as DNA, the CDR3 is TGTGCCAGCAGCTTACCACAGGAAAACTATGGCTACACCTTC.

This clonotype was picked up a small number of times. The chain employs TRBV4-1 and TRBJ2-3; 16 nucleotides match TRBD2. The CDR3 spans 19 residues. Per the germline V gene, CDR1 is MGHRA and CDR2 is YSYEKL. Germline trimming cut 4 bases from V and 0 bases from J; bases unmatched to any gene: 7. CDR3 in DNA: TGCGCCAGCAGCCCGGGGACTAGCGGGAGGGCCAGGAGCACAGATACGCAGTATTTT. Translation: CASSPGTSGRARSTDTQYF.

This clonotype was found many times. This chain connects TRBV12-3 or TRBV12-4 to TRBJ1-6; no firm D call. The CDR3 is 15 amino acids. V was shortened by 5 bases and J by 0 bases, with 8 bases between the two germline ends. The CDR3 DNA reads as TGTGCCAGCAGTCGCCAGAGCTCCTATAATTCACCCCTCCACTTT. This codes for CASSRQSSYNSPLHF.

The chain recombines TRBV12-3 or TRBV12-4 with TRBJ1-2; D unclear. The germline V and J ends were trimmed by 7 bases and 0 bases, with 6 bases remaining between them. This CDR3 has 12 amino acids. The CDR3 DNA sequence: TGTGCCAGCACCACCGCTAACTATGGCTACACCTTC. It is translated as CASTTANYGYTF.

This clonotype was recorded many times. The rearrangement joins TRBV10-3 to TRBJ2-7, with unresolved D. V was clipped by 6 bases and J by 0 bases, with 6 bases between them. This CDR3 region has 12 residues. Germline lookup yields CDR1 ENHRY and CDR2 SYGVKD. As DNA, the CDR3 is TGTGCCATCAGCGACACCTCCTACGAGCAGTACTTC. It encodes CAISDTSYEQYF.

The CDR3 here is CASSWRLAGDQETQYF. The CDR3 DNA sequence: TGCGCCAGCAGCTGGAGACTAGCGGGGGACCAAGAGACCCAGTACTTC. The V and J genes are TRBV5-1 and TRBJ2-5, with 12 bases lining up with TRBD2. This CDR3 is 16 amino acids long. Trimming cost V 3 bases and J 0 bases; bases outside gene matches: 3. In germline, CDR1 is SGHRS, CDR2 YFSETQ.